The TCR beta chain under discussion was sequenced for a study of T cells in Graves' hyperthyroidism and ophthalmopathy. Findings of the study overall: In the blood, most expanded thyroid clonotypes above 0.001 appeared as well.

Regions amplified from RNA transcripts were the TCR beta CDR3 regions. An initial round of RT-PCR targeting the TCR CDR3 relied on the HTBI primer set. TCRdb reprocessed the multiplex PCR reads via MiXCR and lists one record per CDR3 protein. The sample has 550,000 to 850,000 distinct CDR3 sequences, roughly a sixth seen once. In germline, CDR1 is LNHDA, CDR2 SQIVND (reference sequence). Deletions cut 0 bases from V and 6 bases from J, with 11 bases between. CDR3 size: 14 residues. Disease duration under 2 months; hyperthyroidism patients were aged 18 to 65. On this clonotype itself: Its antigen is not known.

The sample consisted of blood. The rearrangement links TRBV19 to TRBJ1-2, with D uncertain. This receptor was taken from a woman aged 45-60 years with Graves' hyperthyroidism that later progressed to Graves' ophthalmopathy. In DNA, the CDR3 is TGTGCCAGTAGTATAGACAGGTTATTCGATGGCTACACCTTC. This encodes CASSIDRLFDGYTF.